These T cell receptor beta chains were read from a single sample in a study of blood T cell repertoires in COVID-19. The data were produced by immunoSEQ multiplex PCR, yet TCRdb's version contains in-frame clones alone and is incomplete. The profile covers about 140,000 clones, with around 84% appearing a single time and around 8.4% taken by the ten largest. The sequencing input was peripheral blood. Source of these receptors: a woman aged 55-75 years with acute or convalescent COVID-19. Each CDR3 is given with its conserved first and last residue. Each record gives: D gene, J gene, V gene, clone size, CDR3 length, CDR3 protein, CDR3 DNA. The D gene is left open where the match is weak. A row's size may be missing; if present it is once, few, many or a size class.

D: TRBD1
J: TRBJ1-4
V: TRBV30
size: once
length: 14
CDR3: CAWDHHRGGEKLFF
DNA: TGTGCCTGGGACCACCACAGGGGAGGTGAAAAACTGTTTTTT

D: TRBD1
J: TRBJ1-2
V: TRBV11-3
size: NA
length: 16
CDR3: CASSPPWDRGDYGYTF
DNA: TGTGCCAGCAGCCCTCCTTGGGACAGGGGGGACTATGGCTACACCTTC

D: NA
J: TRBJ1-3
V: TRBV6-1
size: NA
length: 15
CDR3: CASSEQHTSGNTIYF
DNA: TGTGCCAGCAGTGAACAACACACCTCTGGAAACACCATATATTTT

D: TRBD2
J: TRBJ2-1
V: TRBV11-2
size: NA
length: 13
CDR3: CAWGTSGYNEQFF
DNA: TGTGCCTGGGGGACTAGCGGCTACAATGAGCAGTTCTTC

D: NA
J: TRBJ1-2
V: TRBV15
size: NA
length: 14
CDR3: CATSRSGRGYGYTF
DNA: TGTGCCACCAGCAGGTCGGGCAGGGGATATGGCTACACCTTC

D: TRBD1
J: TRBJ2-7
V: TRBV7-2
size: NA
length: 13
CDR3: CASSLNRGSEQYF
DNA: TGTGCCAGCAGCTTGAACAGGGGTAGCGAGCAGTACTTC

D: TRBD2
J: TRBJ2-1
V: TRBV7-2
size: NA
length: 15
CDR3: CASTRLAGAASEQFF
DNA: TGTGCCAGCACCCGTTTAGCGGGGGCGGCAAGTGAGCAGTTCTTC

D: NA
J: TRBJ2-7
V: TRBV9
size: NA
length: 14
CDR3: CASSVGRSSYEQYF
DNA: TGTGCCAGCAGCGTAGGCCGGAGCTCCTACGAGCAGTACTTC

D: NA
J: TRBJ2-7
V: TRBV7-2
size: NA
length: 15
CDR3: CASSLTTVNFYEQYF
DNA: TGTGCCAGCAGCTTAACGACAGTAAACTTCTACGAGCAGTACTTC

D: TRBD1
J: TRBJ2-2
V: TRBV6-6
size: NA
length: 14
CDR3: CASSQDRYTGELFF
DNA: TGTGCCAGCAGCCAGGACAGGTACACCGGGGAGCTGTTTTTT

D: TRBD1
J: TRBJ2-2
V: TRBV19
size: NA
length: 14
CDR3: CASSIDRGTGELFF
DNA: TGTGCCAGTAGTATTGACAGGGGGACCGGGGAGCTGTTTTTT

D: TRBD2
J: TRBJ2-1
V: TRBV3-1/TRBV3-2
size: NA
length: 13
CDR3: CASSGGAYNEQFF
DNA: TGTGCCAGCAGCGGGGGGGCCTACAATGAGCAGTTCTTC

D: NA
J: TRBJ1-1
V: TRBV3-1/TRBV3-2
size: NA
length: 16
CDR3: CASSQVPGLMNTEAFF
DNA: TGTGCCAGCAGCCAAGTTCCGGGACTAATGAACACTGAAGCTTTCTTT

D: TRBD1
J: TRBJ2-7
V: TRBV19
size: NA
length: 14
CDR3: CASSPGQGRYEQYF
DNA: TGTGCCAGTAGTCCGGGACAGGGGCGCTACGAGCAGTACTTC

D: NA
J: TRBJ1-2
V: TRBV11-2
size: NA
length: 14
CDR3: CASTKNGLSYGYTF
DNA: TGTGCCAGCACCAAAAACGGGTTGAGCTATGGCTACACCTTC

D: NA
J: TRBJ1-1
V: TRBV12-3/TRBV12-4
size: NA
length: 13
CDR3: CASSLNRGEEAFF
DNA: TGTGCCAGCAGTTTGAATCGGGGGGAGGAAGCTTTCTTT

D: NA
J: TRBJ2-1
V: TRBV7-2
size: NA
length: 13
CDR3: CASTQDRYNEQFF
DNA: TGTGCCAGCACCCAGGACAGATACAATGAGCAGTTCTTC

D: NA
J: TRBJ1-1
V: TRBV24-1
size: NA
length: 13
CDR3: CATSAGGSTEAFF
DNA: TGTGCCACCAGTGCGGGAGGTAGCACTGAAGCTTTCTTT

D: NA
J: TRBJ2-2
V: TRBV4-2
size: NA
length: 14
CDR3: CASSGTANTGELFF
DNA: TGTGCCAGCAGCGGAACAGCGAACACCGGGGAGCTGTTTTTT

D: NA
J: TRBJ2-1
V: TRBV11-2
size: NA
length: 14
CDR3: CASIDYGKDNEQFF
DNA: TGTGCCAGCATCGACTACGGGAAAGACAATGAGCAGTTCTTC

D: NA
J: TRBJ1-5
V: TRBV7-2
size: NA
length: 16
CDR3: CASSLTGHGYNQPQHF
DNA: TGTGCCAGCAGCTTGACAGGTCACGGCTACAATCAGCCCCAGCATTTT